This TCR beta chain was found in a study of Ad26.COV2.S vaccination and SARS-CoV-2 variants. Overall study context: Sample donor was a member of the COV1001 Ad26.COV2.S trial arm.

Treatment specified: 19 received Ad26.COV2.S at low or high dose, single or two shots; about five received placebo; per-sample allocation not given. Samples came from day 63 after the first vaccine or placebo injection. Participants' vaccine, an Ad26 vector, delivered Wuhan-strain SARS-CoV-2 spike. On this clone itself: Its matching antigen is unknown.

Study conclusions and caveats: An underestimation of total T cell responses may have resulted from the TCR breadth and depth analyses.

Trimming cost V 10 bases and J 1 base, with 10 bases left between them. The CDR3 loop spans 12 amino acids. The germline V gene encodes CDR1 MGHDK and CDR2 SYGVNS. Libraries were prepared by immunoSEQ multiplex PCR; TCRdb keeps only in-frame clonotypes and omits some of them. The sample includes about 350,000 clones, about 88% seen only once; the top ten take about 10%. The J gene is TRBJ1-1, the V gene TRBV25-1; D may be TRBD1 (6 bases). The receptor comes from a person aged 18-65 years who received the Ad26.COV2.S COVID-19 vaccine or a placebo. Material: peripheral blood, obtained in a trial of Ad26.COV2.S vaccine versus placebo. The DNA for the CDR3 is TGTGCCACCCAGACAGGGAACACTGAAGCTTTCTTT. Translation gives CATQTGNTEAFF.